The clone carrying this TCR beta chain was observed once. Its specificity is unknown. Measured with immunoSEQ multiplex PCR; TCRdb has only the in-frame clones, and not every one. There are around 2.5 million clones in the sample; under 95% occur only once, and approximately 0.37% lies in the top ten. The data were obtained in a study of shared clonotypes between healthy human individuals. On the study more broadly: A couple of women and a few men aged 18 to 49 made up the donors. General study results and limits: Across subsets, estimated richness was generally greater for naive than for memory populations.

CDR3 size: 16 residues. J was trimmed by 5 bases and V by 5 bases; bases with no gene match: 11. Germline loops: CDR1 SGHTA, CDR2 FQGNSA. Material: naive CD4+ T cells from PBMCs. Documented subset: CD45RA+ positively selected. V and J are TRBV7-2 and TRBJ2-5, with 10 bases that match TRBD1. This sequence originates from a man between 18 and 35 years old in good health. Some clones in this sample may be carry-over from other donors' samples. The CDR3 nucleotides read TGTGCCAGCAGCCCAGCGTGGGACAGGGGATTGGAGACCCAGTACTTC. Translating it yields CASSPAWDRGLETQYF.